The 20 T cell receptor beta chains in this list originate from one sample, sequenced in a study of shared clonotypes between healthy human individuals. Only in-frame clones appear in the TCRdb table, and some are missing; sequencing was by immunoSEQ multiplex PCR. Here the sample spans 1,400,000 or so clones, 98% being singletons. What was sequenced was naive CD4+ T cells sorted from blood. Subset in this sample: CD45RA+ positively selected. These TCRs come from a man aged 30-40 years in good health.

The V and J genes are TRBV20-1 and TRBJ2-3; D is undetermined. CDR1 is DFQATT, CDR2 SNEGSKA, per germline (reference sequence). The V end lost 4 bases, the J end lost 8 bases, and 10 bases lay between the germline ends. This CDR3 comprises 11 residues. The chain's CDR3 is CSAIRAGTQYF. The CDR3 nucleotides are TGCAGTGCTATCCGGGCTGGTACGCAGTATTTT.

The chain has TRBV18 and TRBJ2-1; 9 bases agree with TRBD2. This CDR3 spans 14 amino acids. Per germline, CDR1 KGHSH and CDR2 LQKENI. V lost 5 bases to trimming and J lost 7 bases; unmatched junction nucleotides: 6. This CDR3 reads CASSSGTSSNEQFF. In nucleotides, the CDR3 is TGTGCCAGCTCATCGGGGACTAGCTCGAATGAGCAGTTCTTC.

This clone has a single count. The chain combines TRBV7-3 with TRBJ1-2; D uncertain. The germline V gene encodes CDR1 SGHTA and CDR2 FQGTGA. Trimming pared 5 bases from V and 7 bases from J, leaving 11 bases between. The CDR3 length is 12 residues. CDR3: CASSLPGSGYTF. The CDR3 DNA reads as TGTGCCAGCAGCCTTCCCGGTAGTGGCTACACCTTC.

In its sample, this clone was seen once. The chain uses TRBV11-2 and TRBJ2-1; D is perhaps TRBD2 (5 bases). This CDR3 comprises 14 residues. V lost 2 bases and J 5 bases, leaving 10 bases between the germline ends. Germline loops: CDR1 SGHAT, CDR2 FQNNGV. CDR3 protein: CASSLNPGDNEQFF. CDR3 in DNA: TGTGCCAGCAGCTTAAATCCCGGGGACAATGAGCAGTTCTTC.

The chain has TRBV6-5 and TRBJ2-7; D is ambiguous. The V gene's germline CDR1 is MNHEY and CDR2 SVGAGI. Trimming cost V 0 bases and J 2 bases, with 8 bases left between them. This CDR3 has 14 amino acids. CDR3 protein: CASSYSKVAYEQYF. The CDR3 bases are TGTGCCAGCAGTTACTCGAAGGTTGCCTACGAGCAGTACTTC.

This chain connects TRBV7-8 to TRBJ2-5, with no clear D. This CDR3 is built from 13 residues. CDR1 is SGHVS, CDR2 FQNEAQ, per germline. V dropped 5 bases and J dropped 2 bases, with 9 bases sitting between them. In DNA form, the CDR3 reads TGTGCCAGCAGCCATGACTGGCAAGAGACCCAGTACTTC. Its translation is CASSHDWQETQYF.

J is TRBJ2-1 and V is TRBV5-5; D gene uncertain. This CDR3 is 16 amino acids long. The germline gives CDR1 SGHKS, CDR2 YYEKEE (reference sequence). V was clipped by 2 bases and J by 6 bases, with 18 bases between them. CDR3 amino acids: CASSFPPRALANEQFF. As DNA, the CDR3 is TGTGCCAGCAGCTTCCCCCCTCGGGCCTTAGCCAATGAGCAGTTCTTC.

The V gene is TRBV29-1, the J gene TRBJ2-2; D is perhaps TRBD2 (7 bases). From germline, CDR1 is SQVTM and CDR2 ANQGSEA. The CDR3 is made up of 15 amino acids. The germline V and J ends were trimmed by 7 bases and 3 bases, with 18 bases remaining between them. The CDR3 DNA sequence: TGCAGCGCTGGGGGCGGGAGACCCGACACCGGGGAGCTGTTTTTT. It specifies CSAGGGRPDTGELFF.

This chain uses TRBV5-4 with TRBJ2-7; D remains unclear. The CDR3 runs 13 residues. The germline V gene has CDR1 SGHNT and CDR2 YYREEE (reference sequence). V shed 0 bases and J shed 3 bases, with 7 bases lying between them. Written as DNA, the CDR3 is TGTGCCAGCAGCTTGGCCCACAGCTACGAGCAGTACTTC. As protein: CASSLAHSYEQYF.

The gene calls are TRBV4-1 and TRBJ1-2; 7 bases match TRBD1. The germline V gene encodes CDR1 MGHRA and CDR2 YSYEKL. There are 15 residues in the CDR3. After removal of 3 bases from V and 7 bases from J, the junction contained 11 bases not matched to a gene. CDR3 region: CASSQGGQSIFGYTF. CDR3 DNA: TGCGCCAGCAGCCAGGGGGGACAGTCAATCTTTGGCTACACCTTC.

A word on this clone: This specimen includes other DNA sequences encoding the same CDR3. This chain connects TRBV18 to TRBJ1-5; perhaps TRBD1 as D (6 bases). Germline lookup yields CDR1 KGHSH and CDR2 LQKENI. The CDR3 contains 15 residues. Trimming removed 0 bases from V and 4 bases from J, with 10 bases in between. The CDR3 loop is CASSPPEGGNQPQHF. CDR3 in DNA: TGTGCCAGCTCACCACCGGAGGGGGGGAATCAGCCCCAGCATTTT.

DNA for the CDR3: TGTGCCACCGACAACCTCTACGAGCAGTACTTC. It is translated as CATDNLYEQYF. J is TRBJ2-7 and V is TRBV28; D gene ambiguous. Germline lookup yields CDR1 MDHEN and CDR2 SYDVKM. V was cut by 10 bases and J by 3 bases, with 10 bases left in between. CDR3 length: 11 amino acids.

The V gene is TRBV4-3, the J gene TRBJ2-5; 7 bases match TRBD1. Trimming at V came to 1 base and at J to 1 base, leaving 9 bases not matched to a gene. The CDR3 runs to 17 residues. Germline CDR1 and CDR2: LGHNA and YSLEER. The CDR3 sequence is CASSQGGQTSLQETQYF. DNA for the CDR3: TGCGCCAGCAGCCAAGGGGGACAGACGAGCCTCCAAGAGACCCAGTACTTC.

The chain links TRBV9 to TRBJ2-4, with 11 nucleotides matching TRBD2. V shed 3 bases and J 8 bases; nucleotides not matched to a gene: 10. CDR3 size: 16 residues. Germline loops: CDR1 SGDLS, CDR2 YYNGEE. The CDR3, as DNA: TGTGCCAGCAGCGCCGGGGTAGCGGGAGGGTGGGACATTCAGTACTTC. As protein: CASSAGVAGGWDIQYF.

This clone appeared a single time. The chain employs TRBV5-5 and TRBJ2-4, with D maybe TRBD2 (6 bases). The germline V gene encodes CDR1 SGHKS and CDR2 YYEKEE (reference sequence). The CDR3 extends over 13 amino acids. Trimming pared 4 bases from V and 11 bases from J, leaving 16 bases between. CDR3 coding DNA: TGTGCCAGCAGCCCGGACGGGGGTTTCGTTCAGTACTTC. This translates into CASSPDGGFVQYF. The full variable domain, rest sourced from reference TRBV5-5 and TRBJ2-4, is DAGVTQSPTHLIKTRGQQVTLRCSPISGHKSVSWYQQVLGQGPQFIFQYYEKEERGRGNFPDRFSARQFPNYSSELNVNALLLGDSALYLCASSPDGGFVQYFGAGTRLSVL.

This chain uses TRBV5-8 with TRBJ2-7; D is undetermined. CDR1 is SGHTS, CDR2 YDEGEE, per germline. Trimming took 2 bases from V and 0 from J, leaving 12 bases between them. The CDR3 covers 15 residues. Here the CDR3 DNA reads TGTGCCAGCAGCTTACGACCGAGGAGCTCCTACGAGCAGTACTTC. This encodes CASSLRPRSSYEQYF. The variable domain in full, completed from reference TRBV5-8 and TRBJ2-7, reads EAGVTQSPTHLIKTRGQQATLRCSPISGHTSVYWYQQALGLGLQFLLWYDEGEERNRGNFPPRFSGRQFPNYSSELNVNALELEDSALYLCASSLRPRSSYEQYFGPGTRLTVT.

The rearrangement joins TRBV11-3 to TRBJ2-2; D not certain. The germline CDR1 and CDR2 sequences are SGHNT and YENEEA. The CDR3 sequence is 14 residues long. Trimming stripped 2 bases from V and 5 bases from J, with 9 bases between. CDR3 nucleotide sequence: TGTGCCAGCAGCTTAAAGTCATGGACCGGGGAGCTGTTTTTT. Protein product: CASSLKSWTGELFF.

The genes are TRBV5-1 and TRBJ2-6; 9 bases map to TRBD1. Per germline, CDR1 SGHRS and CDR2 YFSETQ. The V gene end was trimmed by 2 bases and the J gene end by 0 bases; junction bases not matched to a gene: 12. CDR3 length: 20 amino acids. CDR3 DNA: TGCGCCAGCAGCTTACAAAGCACGGGACAGGGATTCTCTGGGGCCAACGTCCTGACTTTC. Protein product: CASSLQSTGQGFSGANVLTF.

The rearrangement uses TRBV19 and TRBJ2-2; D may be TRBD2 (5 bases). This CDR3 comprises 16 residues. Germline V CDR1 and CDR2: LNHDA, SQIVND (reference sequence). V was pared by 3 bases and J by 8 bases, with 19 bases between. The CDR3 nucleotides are TGTGCCAGTAGTATCATCCTTAGCGCTTTGGGAGGGGAGCTGTTTTTT. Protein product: CASSIILSALGGELFF.

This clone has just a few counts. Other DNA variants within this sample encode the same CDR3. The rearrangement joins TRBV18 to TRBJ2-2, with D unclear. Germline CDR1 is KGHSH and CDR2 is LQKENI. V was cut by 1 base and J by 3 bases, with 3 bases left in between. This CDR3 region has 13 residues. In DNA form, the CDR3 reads TGTGCCAGCTCACCACTTGACACCGGGGAGCTGTTTTTT. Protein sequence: CASSPLDTGELFF.